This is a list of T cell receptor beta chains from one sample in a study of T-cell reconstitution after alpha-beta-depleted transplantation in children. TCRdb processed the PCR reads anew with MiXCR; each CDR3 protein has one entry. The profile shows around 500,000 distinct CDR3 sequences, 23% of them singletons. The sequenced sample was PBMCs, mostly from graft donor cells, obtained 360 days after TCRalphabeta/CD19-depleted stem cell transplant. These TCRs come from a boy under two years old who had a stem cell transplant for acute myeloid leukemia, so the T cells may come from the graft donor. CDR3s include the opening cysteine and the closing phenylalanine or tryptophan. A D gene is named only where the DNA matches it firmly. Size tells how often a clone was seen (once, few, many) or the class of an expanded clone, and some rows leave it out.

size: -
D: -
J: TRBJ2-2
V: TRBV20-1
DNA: TGCAGTGCTAGAGACTTGACCAGGGGGGCCGGGGAGCTGTTTTTT
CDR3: CSARDLTRGAGELFF

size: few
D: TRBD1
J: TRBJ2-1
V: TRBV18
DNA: TGTGCCAGCTCACCATACGGACAGGGGGCTGGCAATGAGCAGTTCTTC
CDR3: CASSPYGQGAGNEQFF

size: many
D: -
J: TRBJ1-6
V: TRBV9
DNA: TGTGCCAGCAGCGTAGGAGGGTACAGATCCTCTTCACCCCTCCACTTT
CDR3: CASSVGGYRSSSPLHF

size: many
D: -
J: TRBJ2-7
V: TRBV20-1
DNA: TGCAGTGCTAGGGCAGGGGACCCCGACGAGCAGTACTTC
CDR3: CSARAGDPDEQYF

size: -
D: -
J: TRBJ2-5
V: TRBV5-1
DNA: TGCGCCAGCAGCTCTTGGGGGATTCAAGAGACCCAGTACTTC
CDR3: CASSSWGIQETQYF

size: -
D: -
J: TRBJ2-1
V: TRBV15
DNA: TGTGCCACCAGCAGAGATACTAGTCCCTACAATGAGCAGTTCTTC
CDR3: CATSRDTSPYNEQFF

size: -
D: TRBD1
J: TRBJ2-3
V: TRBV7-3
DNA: TGTGCCAGCAGCGGCTCGACAGGGAATACGCAGTATTTT
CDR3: CASSGSTGNTQYF

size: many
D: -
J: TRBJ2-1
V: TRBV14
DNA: TGTGCCAGCAGCCAAGGATGGCCTTCAGGGGTCGGTGAGCAGTTCTTC
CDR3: CASSQGWPSGVGEQFF

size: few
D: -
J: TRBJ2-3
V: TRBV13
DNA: TGTGCCAGCAGCCCCCGTTTAGACGCAGATACGCAGTATTTT
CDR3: CASSPRLDADTQYF

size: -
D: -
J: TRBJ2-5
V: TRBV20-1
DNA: TGCAGTGCTAGAGACGGTGAGACAGGGACTAAGACCCAGTACTTC
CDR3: CSARDGETGTKTQYF

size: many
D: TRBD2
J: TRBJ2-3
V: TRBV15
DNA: TGTGCCACCAGCTATGGCGGGGGGGCCGCAGATACGCAGTATTTT
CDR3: CATSYGGGAADTQYF

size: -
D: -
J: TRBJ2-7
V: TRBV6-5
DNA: TGTGCCAGCAGTTACTCGGGTAGAATAGTCGAGCAGTACTTC
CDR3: CASSYSGRIVEQYF

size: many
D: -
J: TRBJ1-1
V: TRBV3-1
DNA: TGTGCCAGCAGCCTAAGGGGGGCGCGAATGAACACTGAAGCTTTCTTT
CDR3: CASSLRGARMNTEAFF

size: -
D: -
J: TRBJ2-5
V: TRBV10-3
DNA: TGTGCCATCAGCGGTAACGGGGCTTACCAAGAGACCCAGTACTTC
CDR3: CAISGNGAYQETQYF

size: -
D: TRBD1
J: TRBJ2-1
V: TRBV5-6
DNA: TGTGCCAGCAGGACGGAGACAGGGTACCAGTATGAGCAGTTCTTC
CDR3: CASRTETGYQYEQFF

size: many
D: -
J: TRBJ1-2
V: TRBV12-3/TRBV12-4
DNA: TGTGCCAGCAGTCTCCGGCCCGGGTATGGCTACACCTTC
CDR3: CASSLRPGYGYTF

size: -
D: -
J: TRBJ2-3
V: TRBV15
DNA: TGTGCCACCAGCAGCTCCGGGACTGTTGGGGATACGCAGTATTTT
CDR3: CATSSSGTVGDTQYF

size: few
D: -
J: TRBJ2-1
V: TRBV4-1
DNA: TGCGCCAGCAGCCCCGGAGGGGACTACAATGAGCAGTTCTTC
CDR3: CASSPGGDYNEQFF

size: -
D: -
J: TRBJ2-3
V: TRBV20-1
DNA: TGCAGTGCTAGTGTTGGACCGGGGGGCACAGATACGCAGTATTTT
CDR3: CSASVGPGGTDTQYF

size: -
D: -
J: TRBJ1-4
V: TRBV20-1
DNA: TGCAGTGCTAGACAGGGGATTGAAAAACTGTTTTTT
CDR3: CSARQGIEKLFF

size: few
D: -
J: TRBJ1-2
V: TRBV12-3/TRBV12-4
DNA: TGTGCCAGCAGCATGAGGGGTTTCTGGGATGGCTACACCTTC
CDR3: CASSMRGFWDGYTF

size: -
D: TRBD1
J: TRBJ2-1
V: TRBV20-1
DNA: TGCAGTGCTAACCCCCCAGGGGGCAGTGAGCAGTTCTTC
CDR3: CSANPPGGSEQFF

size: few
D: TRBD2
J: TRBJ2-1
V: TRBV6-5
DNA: TGTGCCAGCAGTTTTTCACTCACTAGCGGGGGGACCAATGAGCAGTTCTTC
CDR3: CASSFSLTSGGTNEQFF

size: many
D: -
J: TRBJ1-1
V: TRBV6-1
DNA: TGTGCCAGCATAGGGTACAACATGAACACTGAAGCTTTCTTT
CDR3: CASIGYNMNTEAFF

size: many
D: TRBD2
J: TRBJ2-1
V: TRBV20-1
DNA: TGCAGTGCTAGAGAAGGGACTAGCGGGGGGTGGGAGCAGTTCTTC
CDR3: CSAREGTSGGWEQFF

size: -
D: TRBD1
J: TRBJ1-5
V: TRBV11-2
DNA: TGTGCCAGCAGCTCTCAGACAGGGGAGGGACAGCCCCAGCATTTT
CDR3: CASSSQTGEGQPQHF

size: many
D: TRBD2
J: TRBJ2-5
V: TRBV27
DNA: TGTGCCAGCAGTGGACTAGCGGGGGGGCGGGAGACCCAGTACTTC
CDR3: CASSGLAGGRETQYF

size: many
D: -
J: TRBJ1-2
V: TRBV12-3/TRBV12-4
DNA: TGTGCCAGCAGTGAGCGCTGGGACTATGGCTACACCTTC
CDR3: CASSERWDYGYTF

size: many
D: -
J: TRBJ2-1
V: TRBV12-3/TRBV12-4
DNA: TGTGCCAGCAGTTCCCCCGGCGGCGAGCAGTTCTTC
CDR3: CASSSPGGEQFF

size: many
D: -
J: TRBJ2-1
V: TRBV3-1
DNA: TGTGCCAGCAGCTTACAGGGATACTACAATGAGCAGTTCTTC
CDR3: CASSLQGYYNEQFF

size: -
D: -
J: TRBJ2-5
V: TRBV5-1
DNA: TGCGCCAGCAGCTACACAACAGCCCAAGAGACCCAGTACTTC
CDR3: CASSYTTAQETQYF

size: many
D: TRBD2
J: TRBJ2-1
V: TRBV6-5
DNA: TGTGCCAGCAGTTACTCCCTAGCGGGGCCGCAAAATGAGCAGTTCTTC
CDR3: CASSYSLAGPQNEQFF

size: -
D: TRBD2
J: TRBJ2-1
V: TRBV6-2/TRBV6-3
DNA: TGTGCCAGCAGGGTTCGGGGACTAGCGGGCGATGAGCAGTTCTTC
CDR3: CASRVRGLAGDEQFF

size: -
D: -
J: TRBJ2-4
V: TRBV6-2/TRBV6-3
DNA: TGTGCCAGCAGCGGGAGTGGAAACATTCAGTACTTC
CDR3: CASSGSGNIQYF

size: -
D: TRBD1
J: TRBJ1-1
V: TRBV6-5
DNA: TGTGCCAGCAGTTACGTGGGGGACAGGGGATACACTGAAGCTTTCTTT
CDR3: CASSYVGDRGYTEAFF

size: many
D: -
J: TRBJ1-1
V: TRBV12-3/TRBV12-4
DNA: TGTGCCAGCAGTTTTGGCGGCTACACTGAAGCTTTCTTT
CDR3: CASSFGGYTEAFF

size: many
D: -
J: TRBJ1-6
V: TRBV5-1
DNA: TGCGCCAGCAGCATTCGAGGGGACTCCTATAATTCACCCCTCCACTTT
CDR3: CASSIRGDSYNSPLHF

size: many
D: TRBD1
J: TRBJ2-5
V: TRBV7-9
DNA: TGTGCCAGCAGCACCGGGACAGCCTACCAAGAGACCCAGTACTTC
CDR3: CASSTGTAYQETQYF

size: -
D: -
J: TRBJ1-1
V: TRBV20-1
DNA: TGCAGTGCTAGATCCCAGGGGAACACTGAAGCTTTCTTT
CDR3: CSARSQGNTEAFF

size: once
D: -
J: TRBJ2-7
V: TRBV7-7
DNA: TGTGCCAGCAGCTTCCAGGGCTGTGAGCAGTACTTC
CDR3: CASSFQGCEQYF

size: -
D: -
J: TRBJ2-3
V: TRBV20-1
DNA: TGCAGTGCTAGAGTGGCGGTGGGGTTGGATACGCAGTATTTT
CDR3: CSARVAVGLDTQYF

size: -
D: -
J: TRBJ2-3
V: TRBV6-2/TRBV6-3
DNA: TGTGCCAGCAGCCGCCCAGCACCTGATACGCAGTATTTT
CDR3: CASSRPAPDTQYF

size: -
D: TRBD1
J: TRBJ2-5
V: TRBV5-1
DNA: TGCGCCAGCAGGGGCCCGGACAGGCCCGTGTACCAAGAGACCCAGTACTTC
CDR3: CASRGPDRPVYQETQYF

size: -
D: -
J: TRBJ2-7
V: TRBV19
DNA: TGTGCCAGTAGTATTCGTACAGCGTCCTACGAGCAGTACTTC
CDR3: CASSIRTASYEQYF

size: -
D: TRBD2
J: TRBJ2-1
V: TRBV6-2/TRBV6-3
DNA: TGTGCCAGCAGTTCTAGCGGGGTTAGCTCCTACAATGAGCAGTTCTTC
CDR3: CASSSSGVSSYNEQFF

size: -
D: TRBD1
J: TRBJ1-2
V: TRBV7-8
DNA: TGTGCCAGCAGCCCTCGGACAGGGGGGGGTTTGAGGGGCTACACCTTC
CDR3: CASSPRTGGGLRGYTF

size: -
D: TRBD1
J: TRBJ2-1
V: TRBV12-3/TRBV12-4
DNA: TGTGCCAGCAGTGCCCCGGGGACAGGGACGTACAATGAGCAGTTCTTC
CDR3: CASSAPGTGTYNEQFF